This paragraph reports one T cell receptor (beta chain). Trimming removed 2 bases from V and 2 bases from J, with 15 bases in between. The CDR3 extends over 16 amino acids. CDR1 is MNHEY and CDR2 is SVGAGI in the germline V gene. The data were taken from a study of blood T cell repertoires in COVID-19. Across the study: T cells, B-cell-depleted T cells, or PBMCs provided the cDNA or gDNA that served as material.

Produced via immunoSEQ multiplex PCR; TCRdb's table is partial and in-frame only. Of 95,000 to 150,000 clones listed, around 86% are singletons. The clonotype originates from a man between 60 and 70 years old with acute or convalescent COVID-19. Sequencing was done on a sample of peripheral blood. This chain joins TRBV6-5 and TRBJ1-2; D may be TRBD1 (6 bases). This chain's CDR3 is CASSYLGGRGNYGYTF. The CDR3 region has the DNA TGTGCCAGCAGTTACCTCGGGGGGCGCGGGAACTATGGCTACACCTTC.